The clone carrying this T cell receptor (beta chain) was recorded only once. The antigen remains undetermined. Germline values: CDR1 SQVTM, CDR2 ANQGSEA. V lost 4 bases, J lost 4 bases, and 13 bases lay in between. The CDR3 is 13 residues long. This record belongs to a study of T cell responses to AZD1222 COVID-19 vaccine. Study outcomes and limitations: Baseline seropositives among AZD1222 recipients totaled only six or seven. Close to half of spike-specific TCRs reportedly recognize unmutated variant regions. Donors were mostly white British, more females; clonal diversity possibly underestimated.

Sequencing was performed with immunoSEQ multiplex PCR; in TCRdb, only in-frame clones are kept and a portion is missing. The data contain around 100,000 clones, around 85% of them singletons. Here the sequenced sample was peripheral blood, taken 28 days after the second AZD1222 dose. This sequence was found in an adult who received the AZD1222 COVID-19 vaccine. This chain joins TRBV29-1 and TRBJ1-1; D unresolved. Written as DNA, the CDR3 is TGCAGCGTTGCGGACGGCGCGAGCACTGAAGCTTTCTTT. It is translated as CSVADGASTEAFF.